The 16 T cell receptor beta chains below were found in one sample sequenced in a study of cytomegalovirus exposure and HLA in healthy donors. Use of 60 Vbeta and 13 Jbeta primers characterized the PCR. Profiling relied on immunoSEQ multiplex PCR, and the TCRdb table lists in-frame clones only, not all of them. This sample has around 140,000 clones, with 75% to 80% found just once. Material: PBMCs. Every receptor here comes from a male donor in good health and CMV-seronegative.

This clone occurred once. The chain combines TRBV30 with TRBJ2-5; tentatively, D is TRBD1 (5 bases). The V gene's germline CDR1 is GTSNPN and CDR2 SVGIG (reference sequence). Trimming cost V 4 bases and J 4 bases, with 13 bases left between them. CDR3 size: 13 residues. The CDR3 spells CAWNLGRAETQYF. The CDR3 DNA is TGTGCCTGGAACTTAGGCAGGGCAGAGACCCAGTACTTC.

The rearrangement joins TRBV5-6 to TRBJ2-1, with 10 bases lining up with TRBD2. J gave up 5 bases and V 4 bases, and 9 bases lay outside the gene matches. Germline values: CDR1 SGHDT, CDR2 YYEEEE. This CDR3 comprises 16 residues. In DNA, the CDR3 is TGTGCCAGCAGCAGGGGACTAGCGAGGGGGAACAATGAGCAGTTCTTC. Its protein product is CASSRGLARGNNEQFF. Looking up the rest from reference TRBV5-6 and TRBJ2-1 gives the full variable domain: DAGVTQSPTHLIKTRGQQVTLRCSPKSGHDTVSWYQQALGQGPQFIFQYYEEEERQRGNFPDRFSGHQFPNYSSELNVNALLLGDSALYLCASSRGLARGNNEQFFGPGTRLTVL.

This clone was seen a single time. The J gene is TRBJ1-1, the V gene TRBV30; TRBD1 agrees at 9 bases. CDR1 is GTSNPN, CDR2 SVGIG, per germline (reference sequence). The CDR3 contains 17 residues. V was clipped by 1 base and J by 0 bases; unmatched bases: 9. This chain's CDR3 is CAWSGYGQGPLNTEAFF. As DNA, the CDR3 is TGTGCCTGGAGTGGATACGGACAGGGGCCCCTGAACACTGAAGCTTTCTTT. The full variable domain, completed using reference TRBV30 and TRBJ1-1, is SQTIHQWPATLVQPVGSPLSLECTVEGTSNPNLYWYRQAAGRGLQLLFYSVGIGQISSEVPQNLSASRPQDRQFILSSKKLLLSDSGFYLCAWSGYGQGPLNTEAFFGQGTRLTVV.

V usage is TRBV7-2 and J usage is TRBJ2-1, with TRBD1 as a possible D gene (5 bases). In germline, CDR1 is SGHTA, CDR2 FQGNSA. The CDR3 is 14 amino acids. V dropped 7 bases and J dropped 7 bases, with 17 bases sitting between them. CDR3 in DNA: TGTGCCAGCACCCTAAGAAAAGGGGTGAATGAGCAGTTCTTC. Protein product: CASTLRKGVNEQFF.

The genes are TRBV27 and TRBJ2-7, with D possibly matching TRBD1 (6 bases). The V end lost 3 bases, the J end lost 1 base, and 10 bases lay between the germline ends. Germline V gene sequence: CDR1 MNHEY, CDR2 SMNVEV (reference sequence). The CDR3 is 14 amino acids. In DNA form, the CDR3 reads TGTGCCAGCAGTTTTGAGACAGGATCCTACGAGCAGTACTTC. The encoded protein is CASSFETGSYEQYF.

This chain uses TRBV27 with TRBJ2-5, with D perhaps TRBD2 (6 bases). The CDR3 is 13 residues long. The germline V gene has CDR1 MNHEY and CDR2 SMNVEV (reference sequence). V was cut by 6 bases and J by 4 bases, with 12 bases left in between. The DNA for the CDR3 is TGTGCCAGCAGCTGGGGGACTCTAGAGACCCAGTACTTC. Translating gives CASSWGTLETQYF.

V usage is TRBV5-1 and J usage is TRBJ2-3, with no clear D. V was shortened by 1 base and J by 0 bases, with 6 bases between the two germline ends. There are 14 residues in the CDR3. Germline loops: CDR1 SGHRS, CDR2 YFSETQ. CDR3 loop: CASSLWPSTDTQYF. The CDR3 nucleotides read TGCGCCAGCAGCTTGTGGCCGAGCACAGATACGCAGTATTTT.

The chain uses TRBV7-2 and TRBJ1-1, with 7 bases that match TRBD1. The CDR3 is made up of 14 amino acids. CDR1 is SGHTA and CDR2 is FQGNSA in the germline V gene. V shed 0 bases and J 5 bases; nucleotides not matched to a gene: 3. CDR3 protein: CASSLAEGATEAFF. The CDR3 DNA sequence: TGTGCCAGCAGCTTAGCGGAGGGGGCAACTGAAGCTTTCTTT. Full variable domain (rest looked up from reference TRBV7-2 and TRBJ1-1): GAGVSQSPSNKVTEKGKDVELRCDPISGHTALYWYRQSLGQGLEFLIYFQGNSAPDKSGLPSDRFSAERTGGSVSTLTIQRTQQEDSAVYLCASSLAEGATEAFFGQGTRLTVV.

This chain uses TRBV7-2 with TRBJ2-4; the D is unclear. The CDR3 loop spans 12 amino acids. The germline CDR1 and CDR2 sequences are SGHTA and FQGNSA. Trimming removed 6 bases at V and 6 bases at J, with 9 bases between. The CDR3 spells CASSLTGNIQYF. For the CDR3, the DNA is TGTGCCAGCAGTCTTACGGGAAACATTCAGTACTTC. Based on the CDR3 plus reference TRBV7-2 and TRBJ2-4, the full variable domain is GAGVSQSPSNKVTEKGKDVELRCDPISGHTALYWYRQSLGQGLEFLIYFQGNSAPDKSGLPSDRFSAERTGGSVSTLTIQRTQQEDSAVYLCASSLTGNIQYFGAGTRLSVL.

This chain joins TRBV9 and TRBJ2-1, with 10 bases matching TRBD2. V shed 3 bases and J 6 bases; nucleotides not matched to a gene: 6. The CDR3 sequence is 15 residues long. Germline values: CDR1 SGDLS, CDR2 YYNGEE. The CDR3 DNA sequence: TGTGCCAGCAGCGCCCCGGGACTAGCGTCCAATGAGCAGTTCTTC. Translating gives CASSAPGLASNEQFF.

A note on this clone: Other DNA variants within this sample encode the same CDR3. The rearrangement links TRBV5-1 to TRBJ2-5, with 7 bases fitting TRBD1. The V segment lost 3 bases and the J segment 2 bases; nucleotides outside the gene matches: 4. This CDR3 comprises 14 residues. CDR1 SGHRS and CDR2 YFSETQ come from the germline V gene. The CDR3 region is CASSSGQAQETQYF. The CDR3 nucleotides are TGCGCCAGCAGCTCCGGACAGGCACAAGAGACCCAGTACTTC.

This clone was found a few times. The chain combines TRBV19 with TRBJ2-7, with 7 nucleotides matching TRBD1. The CDR3 length is 16 residues. With 5 bases clipped from V and 1 base from J, the junction kept 11 bases outside the gene matches. The germline gives CDR1 LNHDA, CDR2 SQIVND (reference sequence). In nucleotides, the CDR3 is TGTGCCAGTAGTCCCCGAGAGGGGGCTGGATCCTACGAGCAGTACTTC. Its protein product is CASSPREGAGSYEQYF. Using reference TRBV19 and TRBJ2-7 for the parts outside the CDR3, the full variable domain is DGGITQSPKYLFRKEGQNVTLSCEQNLNHDAMYWYRQDPGQGLRLIYYSQIVNDFQKGDIAEGYSVSREKKESFPLTVTSAQKNPTAFYLCASSPREGAGSYEQYFGPGTRLTVT.

The chain couples TRBV19 to TRBJ1-2, with D hard to call. V lost 6 bases and J 1 base, leaving 3 bases between the germline ends. Germline CDR1 LNHDA, CDR2 SQIVND (reference sequence). CDR3 length: 11 residues. The CDR3 spells CASSRNYGYTF. The CDR3, as DNA: TGTGCCAGTAGCCGTAACTATGGCTACACCTTC.

V is TRBV11-2 and J is TRBJ1-1; TRBD1 matches at 9 bases. The CDR3 spans 17 residues. J gave up 5 bases and V 5 bases, and 15 bases lay outside the gene matches. Per the germline V gene, CDR1 is SGHAT and CDR2 is FQNNGV. The CDR3 bases are TGTGCCAGCAGCACACAACAGGGGGCGAAAATAAGTACTGAAGCTTTCTTT. Translated, it gives CASSTQQGAKISTEAFF.

V is TRBV5-8 and J is TRBJ1-6; TRBD1 matches at 10 bases. The CDR3 has 16 residues. V gave up 0 bases and J gave up 9 bases; unmatched junction bases: 6. The germline CDR1 and CDR2 sequences are SGHTS and YDEGEE. The CDR3 region has the DNA TGTGCCAGCAGCTTGGCATTCGGGACAGGGGCTTCACCCCTCCACTTT. This translates into CASSLAFGTGASPLHF.

The rearrangement joins TRBV11-2 to TRBJ1-6; TRBD1 matches at 7 bases. V gave up 10 bases and J gave up 7 bases; unmatched junction bases: 7. Germline CDR1 reads SGHAT; CDR2 reads FQNNGV. The CDR3 has 13 amino acids. CDR3 region: CATTTGLNSPLHF. The CDR3, as DNA: TGTGCCACCACGACAGGGCTAAATTCACCCCTCCACTTT.